The clone carrying this T cell receptor beta chain showed up just a few times. This sample stems from a study of identical twins. Only healthy Caucasians were enrolled as donors. Each CDR3 protein is one row after TCRdb ran MiXCR on the 5' RACE reads. The sample contains 700,000 or so distinct CDR3 sequences, 21% of which appear only once. This same sample was also part of a study on T cells expressing NK-cell markers. That work contributes: HCMV seropositivity marked most of the eight sequenced donors; one was seronegative. Anti-gamma-delta TCR antibody use in several experiments restricted sorting to alpha-beta TCR T cells. Topping the CD3+CD56-NKG2C+ fraction as well were these clonotypes, in a few donors.

Sequenced input: PBMCs. The sequence derives from a woman between 18 and 30 years old in good health.

The CDR3: CASSGGEAYTF. The CDR3 DNA is TGCGCCAGCAGTGGGGGGGAAGCCTACACCTTC. This chain joins TRBV5-1 and TRBJ1-2; possibly TRBD1 for D (5 bases). CDR3 length: 11 amino acids. Germline CDR1 SGHRS, CDR2 YFSETQ. V lost 5 bases and J lost 10, with 12 bases in between.